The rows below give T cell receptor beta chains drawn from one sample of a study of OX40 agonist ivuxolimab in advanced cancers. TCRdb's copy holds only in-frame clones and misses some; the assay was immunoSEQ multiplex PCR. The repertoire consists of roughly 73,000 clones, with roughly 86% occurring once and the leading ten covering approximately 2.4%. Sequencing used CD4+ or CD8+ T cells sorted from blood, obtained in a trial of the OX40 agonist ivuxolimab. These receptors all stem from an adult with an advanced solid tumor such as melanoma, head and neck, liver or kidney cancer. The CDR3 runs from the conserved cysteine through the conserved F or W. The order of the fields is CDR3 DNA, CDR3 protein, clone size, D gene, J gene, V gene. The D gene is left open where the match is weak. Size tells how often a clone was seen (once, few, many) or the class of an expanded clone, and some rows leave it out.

TGCGCCAGCAGCTTGGAGATGAACACTGAAGCTTTCTTT CASSLEMNTEAFF once - TRBJ1-1 TRBV5-1
TGTGCCTGGAGATTAGCGTGGAGGGACACTGAAGCTTTCTTT CAWRLAWRDTEAFF few - TRBJ1-1 TRBV30
TGTGCCAGCAGCCCCCGATCGGAAGAGACCCAGTACTTC CASSPRSEETQYF - - TRBJ2-5 TRBV9
TGCGCCAGCAGCCCTTTAAGGTCCACCGGGGAGCTGTTTTTT CASSPLRSTGELFF - - TRBJ2-2 TRBV4-1
TGTGCCAGCAGTTCCACCCACTACGAGCAGTACTTC CASSSTHYEQYF - - TRBJ2-7 TRBV6-1
TGTGCCAGCTCATCCGGACAGGGAGATGGCTACACCTTC CASSSGQGDGYTF - TRBD1 TRBJ1-2 TRBV18
TGTGCCAGCAGCCCAAACCCCTCAGGGTACAATGAGCAGTTCTTC CASSPNPSGYNEQFF - - TRBJ2-1 TRBV6-6
TGCAGCGTAACGGGGGGGAAAGAGACCCAGTACTTC CSVTGGKETQYF - TRBD2 TRBJ2-5 TRBV29-1
TGTGCCAGTAGACCTTGGACTGTTTCGAACACCGGGGAGCTGTTTTTT CASRPWTVSNTGELFF - - TRBJ2-2 TRBV19
TGTGCCAGCAGTGACAGTAACTATGGCTACACCTTC CASSDSNYGYTF - - TRBJ1-2 TRBV2
TGTGCCAGCAGTCGTACGACAGGGGCGAGTGGCGGCTACACCTTC CASSRTTGASGGYTF - TRBD1 TRBJ1-2 TRBV6-1
TGTGCCAGCATCCTGGACAGGTTCTATGGCTACACCTTC CASILDRFYGYTF - TRBD1 TRBJ1-2 TRBV2
TGTGCCAGCAGCCAAGTTCGAGGGACCGGGGAGCTGTTTTTT CASSQVRGTGELFF - - TRBJ2-2 TRBV14
TGTGCCAGCAGCTCGTGGACTAGCGGGAGGGCCCCCCGAGGGGAGACCCAGTACTTC CASSSWTSGRAPRGETQYF - TRBD2 TRBJ2-5 TRBV7-2
TGTGCCAGCAGCTTAATGACAGGGGAGGCGAACACTGAAGCTTTCTTT CASSLMTGEANTEAFF - TRBD1 TRBJ1-1 TRBV7-6
TGCGCCAGCAGCCCTGTCGAGGGCACTGAAGCTTTCTTT CASSPVEGTEAFF - - TRBJ1-1 TRBV5-1
TGTGCCAGCAGCGTAGGGGAGTCCCGGGCCTACGAGCAGTACTTC CASSVGESRAYEQYF - - TRBJ2-7 TRBV9
TGCGCCAGCAGCCAAGATCAAAGGTGGAGGGGGCCTGGAAACACCATATATTTT CASSQDQRWRGPGNTIYF - TRBD1 TRBJ1-3 TRBV4-1
TGTGCCAGCAGCTTAGTGCGGGGGGCGCTTTTGTCCCAGTACTTC CASSLVRGALLSQYF once TRBD2 TRBJ2-5 TRBV7-9
TGTGCCAGCAGTGAAGCCGGGACAGGGGGCCACCTAAACACTGAAGCTTTCTTT CASSEAGTGGHLNTEAFF - TRBD1 TRBJ1-1 TRBV6-1